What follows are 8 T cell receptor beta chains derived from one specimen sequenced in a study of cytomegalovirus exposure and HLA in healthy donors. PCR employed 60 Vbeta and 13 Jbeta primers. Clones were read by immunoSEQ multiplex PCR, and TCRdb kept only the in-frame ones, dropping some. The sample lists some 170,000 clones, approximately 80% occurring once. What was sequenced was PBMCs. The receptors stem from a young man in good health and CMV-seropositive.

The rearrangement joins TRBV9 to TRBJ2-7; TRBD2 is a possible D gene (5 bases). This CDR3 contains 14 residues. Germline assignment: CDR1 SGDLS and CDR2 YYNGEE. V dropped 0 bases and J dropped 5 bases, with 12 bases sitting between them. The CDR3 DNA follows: TGTGCCAGCAGCGTAGACTTTGCGAGGGACGAGCAGTACTTC. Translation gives CASSVDFARDEQYF. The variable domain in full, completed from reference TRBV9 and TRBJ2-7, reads DSGVTQTPKHLITATGQRVTLRCSPRSGDLSVYWYQQSLDQGLQFLIQYYNGEERAKGNILERFSAQQFPDLHSELNLSSLELGDSALYFCASSVDFARDEQYFGPGTRLTVT.

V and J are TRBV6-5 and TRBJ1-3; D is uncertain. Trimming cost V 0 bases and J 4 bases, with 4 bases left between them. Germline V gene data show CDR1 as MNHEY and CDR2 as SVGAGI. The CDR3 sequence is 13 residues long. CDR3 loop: CASSYSAGNTIYF. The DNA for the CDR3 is TGTGCCAGCAGTTACTCTGCGGGAAACACCATATATTTT.

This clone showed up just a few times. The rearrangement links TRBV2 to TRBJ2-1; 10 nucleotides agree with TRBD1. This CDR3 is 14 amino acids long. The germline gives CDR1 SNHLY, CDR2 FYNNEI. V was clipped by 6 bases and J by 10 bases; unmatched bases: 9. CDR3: CASRGDRGATEQFF. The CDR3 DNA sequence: TGTGCCAGCAGAGGGGACAGGGGCGCCACCGAGCAGTTCTTC.

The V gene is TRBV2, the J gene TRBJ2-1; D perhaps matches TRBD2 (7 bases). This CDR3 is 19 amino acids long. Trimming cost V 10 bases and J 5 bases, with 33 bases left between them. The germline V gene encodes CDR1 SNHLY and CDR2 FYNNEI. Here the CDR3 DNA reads TGTGCCACCAGACGGAAGGTTACTAGTGGGGGGGCGGGGAACAATGAGCAGTTCTTC. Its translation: CATRRKVTSGGAGNNEQFF.

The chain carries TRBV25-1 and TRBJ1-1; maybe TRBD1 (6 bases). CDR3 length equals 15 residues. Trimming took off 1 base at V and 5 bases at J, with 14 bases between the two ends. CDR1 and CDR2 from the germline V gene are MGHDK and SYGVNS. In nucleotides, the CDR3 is TGTGCCAGCAGTGAATCACCGACAGGAAGGACTGAAGCTTTCTTT. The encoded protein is CASSESPTGRTEAFF. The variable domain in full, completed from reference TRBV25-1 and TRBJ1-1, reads EADIYQTPRYLVIGTGKKITLECSQTMGHDKMYWYQQDPGMELHLIHYSYGVNSTEKGDLSSESTVSRIRTEHFPLTLESARPSHTSQYLCASSESPTGRTEAFFGQGTRLTVV.

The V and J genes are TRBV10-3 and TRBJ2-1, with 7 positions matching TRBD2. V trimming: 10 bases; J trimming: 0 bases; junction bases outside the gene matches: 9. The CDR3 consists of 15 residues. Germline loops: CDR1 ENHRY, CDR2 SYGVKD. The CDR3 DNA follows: TGTGCCAGTTCTAGCGGTGAAAGCTCCTACAATGAGCAGTTCTTC. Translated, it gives CASSSGESSYNEQFF.

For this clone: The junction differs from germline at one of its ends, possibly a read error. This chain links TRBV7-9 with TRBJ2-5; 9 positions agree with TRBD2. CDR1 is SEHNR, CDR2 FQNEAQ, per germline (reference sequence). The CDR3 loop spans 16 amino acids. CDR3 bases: TGTGCCAGCAGCGCCTTCGCGGGGGGGCCTCAAGAGATCCAGTACTTC. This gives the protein CASSAFAGGPQEIQYF.

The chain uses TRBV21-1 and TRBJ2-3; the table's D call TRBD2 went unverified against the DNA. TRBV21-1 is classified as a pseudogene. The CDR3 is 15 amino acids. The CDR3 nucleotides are TGTGCCAGCAGCCCCCTAGCGGGAGACACAGATACGCAGTATTTT. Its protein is CASSPLAGDTDTQYF.